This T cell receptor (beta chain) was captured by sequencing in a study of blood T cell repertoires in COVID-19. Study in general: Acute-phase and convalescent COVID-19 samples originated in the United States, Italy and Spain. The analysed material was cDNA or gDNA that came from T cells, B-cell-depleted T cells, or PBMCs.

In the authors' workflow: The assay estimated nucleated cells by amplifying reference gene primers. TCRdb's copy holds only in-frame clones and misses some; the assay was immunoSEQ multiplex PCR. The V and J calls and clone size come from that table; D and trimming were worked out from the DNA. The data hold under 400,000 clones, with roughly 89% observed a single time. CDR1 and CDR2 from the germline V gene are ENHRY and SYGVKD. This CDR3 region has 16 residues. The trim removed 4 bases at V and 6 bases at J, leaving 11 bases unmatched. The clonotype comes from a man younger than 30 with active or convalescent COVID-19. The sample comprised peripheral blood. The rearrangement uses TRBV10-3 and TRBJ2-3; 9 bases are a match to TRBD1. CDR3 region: CAISGTGGCDVDTQYF. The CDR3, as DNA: TGTGCCATCAGTGGAACAGGGGGCTGCGATGTTGATACGCAGTATTTT.